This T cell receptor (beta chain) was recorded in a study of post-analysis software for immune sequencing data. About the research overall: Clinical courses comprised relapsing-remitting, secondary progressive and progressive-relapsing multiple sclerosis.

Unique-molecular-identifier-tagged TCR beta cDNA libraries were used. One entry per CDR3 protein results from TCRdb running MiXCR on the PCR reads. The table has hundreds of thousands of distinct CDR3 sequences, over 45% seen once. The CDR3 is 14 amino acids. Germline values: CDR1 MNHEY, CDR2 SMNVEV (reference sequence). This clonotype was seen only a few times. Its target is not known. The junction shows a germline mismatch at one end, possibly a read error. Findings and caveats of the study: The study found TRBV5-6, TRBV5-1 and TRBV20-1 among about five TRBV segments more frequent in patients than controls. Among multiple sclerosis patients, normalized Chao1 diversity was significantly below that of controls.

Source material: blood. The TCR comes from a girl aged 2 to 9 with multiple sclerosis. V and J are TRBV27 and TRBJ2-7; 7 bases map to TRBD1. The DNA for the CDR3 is TGTGCCAGCAGATTATTTAGGGACAGCCACGAGCAGTACTTC. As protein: CASRLFRDSHEQYF.